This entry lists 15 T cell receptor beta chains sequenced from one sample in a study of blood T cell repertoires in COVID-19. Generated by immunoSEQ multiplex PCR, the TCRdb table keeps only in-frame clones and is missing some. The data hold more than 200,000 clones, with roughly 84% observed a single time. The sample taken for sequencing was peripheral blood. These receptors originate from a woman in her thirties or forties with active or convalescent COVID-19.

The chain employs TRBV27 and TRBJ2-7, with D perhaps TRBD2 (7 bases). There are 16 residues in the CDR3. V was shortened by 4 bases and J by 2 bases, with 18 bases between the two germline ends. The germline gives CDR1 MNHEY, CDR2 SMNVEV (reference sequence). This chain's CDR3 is CASSYQERDIPYEQYF. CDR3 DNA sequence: TGTGCCAGCAGTTATCAGGAGCGGGACATCCCCTACGAGCAGTACTTC.

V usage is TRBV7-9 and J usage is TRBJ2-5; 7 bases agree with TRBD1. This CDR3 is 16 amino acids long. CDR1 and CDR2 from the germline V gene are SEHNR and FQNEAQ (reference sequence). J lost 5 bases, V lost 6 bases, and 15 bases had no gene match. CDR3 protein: CASSRQGRSVEETQYF. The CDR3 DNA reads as TGTGCCAGCAGTCGACAGGGAAGGTCGGTGGAGGAGACCCAGTACTTC.

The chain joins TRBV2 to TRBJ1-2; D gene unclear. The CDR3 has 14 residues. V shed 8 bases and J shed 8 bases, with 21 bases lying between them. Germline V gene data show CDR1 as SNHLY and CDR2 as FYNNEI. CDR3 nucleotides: TGTGCCAGCCCGACGGGAGGTACTCTCGGGGGCTACACCTTC. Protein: CASPTGGTLGGYTF.

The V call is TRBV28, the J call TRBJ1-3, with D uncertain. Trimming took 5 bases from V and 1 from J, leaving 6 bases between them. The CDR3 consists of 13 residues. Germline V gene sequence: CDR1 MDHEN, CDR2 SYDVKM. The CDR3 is CASSPGSGNTIYF. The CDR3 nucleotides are TGTGCCAGCAGTCCGGGGTCTGGAAACACCATATATTTT.

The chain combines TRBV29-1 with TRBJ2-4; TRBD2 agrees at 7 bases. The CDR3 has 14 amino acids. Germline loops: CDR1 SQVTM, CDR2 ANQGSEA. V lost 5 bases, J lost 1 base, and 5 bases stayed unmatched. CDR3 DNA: TGCAGCGTTAAGGTCGGGAGGGCCAAAAACATTCAGTACTTC. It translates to CSVKVGRAKNIQYF.

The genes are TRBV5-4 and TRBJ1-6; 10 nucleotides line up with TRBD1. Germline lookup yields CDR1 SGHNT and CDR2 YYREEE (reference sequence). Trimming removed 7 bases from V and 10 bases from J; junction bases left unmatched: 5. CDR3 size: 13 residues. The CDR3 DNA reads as TGTGCCAGCCGGGGACAGGGGAGATCACCCCTCCACTTT. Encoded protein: CASRGQGRSPLHF.

DNA for the CDR3: TGTGCCACCAGCAAGGGACAGAATAATTCACCCCTCCACTTT. It specifies CATSKGQNNSPLHF. The V gene is TRBV15, the J gene TRBJ1-6; 7 nucleotides agree with TRBD1. From germline, CDR1 is LNHNV and CDR2 YYDKDF (reference sequence). Trimming removed 4 bases from V and 5 bases from J; junction bases left unmatched: 2. The CDR3 runs to 14 residues.

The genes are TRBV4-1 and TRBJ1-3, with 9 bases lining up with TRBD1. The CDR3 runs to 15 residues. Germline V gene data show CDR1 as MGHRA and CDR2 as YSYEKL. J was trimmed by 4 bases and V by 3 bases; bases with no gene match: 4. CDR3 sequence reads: CASSHLTGGGNTIYF. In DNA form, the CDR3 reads TGCGCCAGCAGCCACCTGACAGGGGGAGGAAACACCATATATTTT.

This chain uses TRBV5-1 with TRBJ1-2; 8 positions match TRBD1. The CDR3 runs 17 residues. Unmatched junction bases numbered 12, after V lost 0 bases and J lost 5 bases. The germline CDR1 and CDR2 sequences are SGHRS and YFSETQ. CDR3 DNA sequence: TGCGCCAGCAGCTTGGAACCTGACAGGGGAAAGCGATATGGCTACACCTTC. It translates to CASSLEPDRGKRYGYTF.

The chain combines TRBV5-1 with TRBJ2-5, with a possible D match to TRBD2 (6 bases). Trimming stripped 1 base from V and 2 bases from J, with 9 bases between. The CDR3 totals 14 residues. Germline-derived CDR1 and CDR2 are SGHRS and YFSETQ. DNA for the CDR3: TGCGCCAGCAGCTTGAGGCGGGGACAAGAGACCCAGTACTTC. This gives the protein CASSLRRGQETQYF. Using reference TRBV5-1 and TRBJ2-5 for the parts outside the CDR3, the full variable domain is KAGVTQTPRYLIKTRGQQVTLSCSPISGHRSVSWYQQTPGQGLQFLFEYFSETQRNKGNFPGRFSGRQFSNSRSEMNVSTLELGDSALYLCASSLRRGQETQYFGPGTRLLVL.

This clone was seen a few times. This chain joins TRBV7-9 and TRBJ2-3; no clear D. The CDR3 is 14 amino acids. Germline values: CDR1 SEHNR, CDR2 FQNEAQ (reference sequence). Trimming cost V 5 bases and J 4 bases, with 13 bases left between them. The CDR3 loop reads CASSPRLRADTQYF. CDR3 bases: TGTGCCAGCAGCCCCAGGCTGCGCGCAGATACGCAGTATTTT.

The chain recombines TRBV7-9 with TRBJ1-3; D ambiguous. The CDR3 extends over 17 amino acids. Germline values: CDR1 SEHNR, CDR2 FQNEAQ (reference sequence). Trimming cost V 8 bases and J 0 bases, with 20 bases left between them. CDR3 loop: CASGGLAFFFSGNTIYF. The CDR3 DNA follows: TGTGCCAGCGGCGGGCTGGCGTTCTTTTTCTCTGGAAACACCATATATTTT.

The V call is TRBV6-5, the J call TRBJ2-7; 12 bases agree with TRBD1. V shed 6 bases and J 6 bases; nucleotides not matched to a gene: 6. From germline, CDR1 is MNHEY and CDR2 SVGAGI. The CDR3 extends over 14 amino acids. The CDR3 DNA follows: TGTGCCAGCAGAGGGGGGACAGGGGGCTCCGAGCAGTACGTC. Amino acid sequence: CASRGGTGGSEQYV.

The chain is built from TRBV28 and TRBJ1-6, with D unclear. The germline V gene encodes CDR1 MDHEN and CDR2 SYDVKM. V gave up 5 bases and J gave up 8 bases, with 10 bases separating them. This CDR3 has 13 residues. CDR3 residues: CASSPDLDSPLHF. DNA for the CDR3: TGTGCCAGCAGTCCTGACCTAGATTCACCCCTCCACTTT.

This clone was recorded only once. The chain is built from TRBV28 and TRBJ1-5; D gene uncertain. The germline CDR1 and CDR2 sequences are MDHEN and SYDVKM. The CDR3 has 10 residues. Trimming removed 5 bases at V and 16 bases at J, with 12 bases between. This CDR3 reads CASSQLSKHF. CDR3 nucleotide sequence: TGTGCCAGCAGTCAACTTTCTAAACATTTT.